The clone carrying this T cell receptor (beta chain) was seen more than once but under ten times. Its antigen is undetermined. These data come from a study of human T cells and chemical hapten exposure. Looking at the study overall: TCR yield per sample varied, mainly due to pooled library volumes.

Findings and limits, study-wide: Sensitizing to DPC left TCRs with a frequency above 1 in 1000 unaltered.

As the library was built, unique molecular identifiers were attached to individual cDNA molecules. TCRdb recomputed calls from the 5' RACE reads with MiXCR, one row per CDR3 protein. The sample holds 110,000 or so distinct CDR3 sequences, 15% to 20% seen once. CDR3 length: 11 amino acids. With 5 bases removed from V and 12 bases from J, the gap between germline ends came to 11 bases. The starting material, unfractionated whole blood, was used for total RNA extraction. The V call is TRBV12-3 or TRBV12-4, the J call TRBJ2-1, with D possibly being TRBD2 (5 bases). The TCR comes from a human donor in good health. CDR3 sequence (DNA): TGTGCCAGCAGTCAAAGCCGGGGGCAGTTCTTC. Residues: CASSQSRGQFF.